These 20 T cell receptor beta chains were all obtained from the same sample, sequenced in a study of CD8+CD57+ T cells in acquired aplastic anemia. Using genomic DNA as the template, TCR beta VDJ and CDR3 profiling was carried out. Each CDR3 protein gets one entry after TCRdb re-called the reads with MiXCR. The table lists about 190,000 distinct CDR3 sequences, roughly half of them singletons. Source material: sorted CD4+, CD8+, or CD8+CD57+ T cells (not recorded which) from PBMCs. The receptors were gathered from a human donor in good health, serving as a control.

About this clonotype: Lacking the conserved final phenylalanine or tryptophan, this CDR3 likely reflects a read error. It is unclear where the CDR3 begins or ends on the DNA, so no DNA is shown, and the CDR3 is as TCRdb lists it. The V call is TRBV4-2, the J call TRBJ2-2; the table's D call of TRBD1 was not tested on the DNA. Germline lookup yields CDR1 LGHNA and CDR2 YNFKEQ. The CDR3 numbers 15 amino acids, ends counted. The CDR3 sequence: CASSQEGGQTGELFS.

V gene TRBV19 combines with J gene TRBJ1-2; 9 nucleotides align to TRBD1. The CDR3 has 14 residues. V shed 3 bases and J 7 bases; nucleotides not matched to a gene: 6. Germline CDR1 and CDR2: LNHDA and SQIVND (reference sequence). The CDR3 bases are TGTGCCAGTAGTATCGCACAGGGGGCGCTTGGCTACACCTTC. Its translation is CASSIAQGALGYTF.

In this sample, this clonotype turned up many times. The chain has TRBV6-6 and TRBJ2-5; D remains unclear. Deletions cut 7 bases from V and 0 bases from J, with 9 bases between. The CDR3 runs to 13 residues. CDR1 and CDR2 (germline): MNHNY, SVGAGI (reference sequence). For the CDR3, the DNA is TGTGCCAGCATTAGGCGCCACCAAGAGACCCAGTACTTC. As protein: CASIRRHQETQYF.

The V and J genes are TRBV10-3 and TRBJ1-2; possible D gene TRBD1, 6 bases. This CDR3 comprises 13 residues. Per germline, CDR1 ENHRY and CDR2 SYGVKD. V was pared by 7 bases and J by 8 bases, with 17 bases between. This chain's CDR3 is CAITQDRSRGYTF. The CDR3 bases are TGTGCCATCACCCAGGACAGATCGCGGGGCTACACCTTC.

A remark on this clonotype: A much larger clone is a single base away; this may be a read error. The CDR3 nucleotides are TGTGCCAGCAGCCGGGCGGTGAACACTGAAGCTTTCTTT. Its translation: CASSRAVNTEAFF. The chain links TRBV5-5 to TRBJ1-1; D is unclear. This CDR3 contains 13 residues. The germline gives CDR1 SGHKS, CDR2 YYEKEE (reference sequence). Trimming took 4 bases from V and 0 from J, leaving 7 bases between them.

The table lists this clonotype with many counts. The chain employs TRBV27 and TRBJ2-5, with D maybe TRBD1 (6 bases). This CDR3 has 13 residues. Trimming pared 6 bases from V and 4 bases from J, leaving 12 bases between. Germline values: CDR1 MNHEY, CDR2 SMNVEV (reference sequence). The CDR3 here is CASRRQGRETQYF. CDR3 bases: TGTGCCAGCAGGAGGCAGGGGAGAGAGACCCAGTACTTC.

The CDR3 bases are TGTGCCAGCAGGCAGCGGGGGGGCTCGAATGAGCAGTTCTTC. Residues: CASRQRGGSNEQFF. V gene TRBV7-8 combines with J gene TRBJ2-1, with 10 bases fitting TRBD2. This CDR3 has 14 residues. The V gene's germline CDR1 is SGHVS and CDR2 FQNEAQ. J lost 7 bases, V lost 6 bases, and 6 bases had no gene match.

This clonotype was recorded many times. The gene calls are TRBV5-1 and TRBJ2-3; TRBD1 agrees at 10 bases. V was pared by 3 bases and J by 5 bases, with 6 bases of the junction left unmatched. Germline V gene data show CDR1 as SGHRS and CDR2 as YFSETQ. The CDR3 covers 15 residues. CDR3 sequence (DNA): TGCGCCAGCAGCTGGGGACAGGGGCACGGAGATACGCAGTATTTT. Translated, it gives CASSWGQGHGDTQYF.

This sequence joins TRBV20-1 and TRBJ2-1; 10 nucleotides align to TRBD2. Trimming took 5 bases from V and 1 from J; bases not matched to a gene: 8. Germline values: CDR1 DFQATT, CDR2 SNEGSKA (reference sequence). The CDR3 covers 16 residues. The CDR3 DNA follows: TGCAGTGCTGGAAAAAGAGCGGGGGGGTCCTACAATGAGCAGTTCTTC. Its protein is CSAGKRAGGSYNEQFF.

This clonotype appeared once. V usage is TRBV10-3 and J usage is TRBJ2-1; the D call may be TRBD1 or TRBD2 (5 bases each). Germline loops: CDR1 ENHRY, CDR2 SYGVKD. This CDR3 has 17 residues. Trimming shortened V by 0 bases and J by 4 bases, and 16 bases separated the two germline ends. The CDR3 DNA follows: TGTGCCATCAGTGAGTCGGGGTCAGGGCGGAGGTACAATGAGCAGTTCTTC. Amino acids: CAISESGSGRRYNEQFF.

This clonotype was detected a few times. This may stem from a read error, because a much larger clone lies one nucleotide away. This is likely a read error, given that the CDR3 carries no conserved phenylalanine or tryptophan at its end. The gene calls are TRBV28 and TRBJ2-7; tentative D call: TRBD1 (6 bases). CDR1 is MDHEN and CDR2 is SYDVKM in the germline V gene. V lost 6 bases, J lost 7 bases, and 19 bases lay in between. The CDR3 spans 14 residues. CDR3 in amino acids: CASRATGPTREQYS. CDR3 nucleotide sequence: TGTGCCAGCAGGGCGACAGGTCCGACGCGGGAGCAGTACTCC.

This clonotype was counted many times. The V and J genes are TRBV24-1 and TRBJ2-3, with D possibly being TRBD1 (5 bases). V was pared by 4 bases and J by 3 bases, with 13 bases between. Germline values: CDR1 KGHDR, CDR2 SFDVKD. The CDR3 is made up of 15 amino acids. Here the CDR3 reads CATSDPLRGTDTQYF. Written as DNA, the CDR3 is TGTGCCACCAGTGACCCCCTTAGGGGTACAGATACGCAGTATTTT.

The V and J genes are TRBV2 and TRBJ1-6, with unresolved D. The germline gives CDR1 SNHLY, CDR2 FYNNEI. The CDR3 extends over 16 amino acids. With 6 bases removed from V and 7 bases from J, the gap between germline ends came to 19 bases. CDR3 nucleotide sequence: TGTGCCAGCAGCTTCGACGTACGCCCCCAAAATTCACCCCTCCACTTT. Translated: CASSFDVRPQNSPLHF.

The rearrangement uses TRBV9 and TRBJ2-3, with D perhaps given as TRBD1 or TRBD2 (6 bases each). Per the germline V gene, CDR1 is SGDLS and CDR2 is YYNGEE. V was pared by 0 bases and J by 4 bases, with 12 bases between. The CDR3 length is 15 residues. The CDR3 region has the DNA TGTGCCAGCAGCGTAGAGGGGGGATACGCAGATACGCAGTATTTT. Its translation is CASSVEGGYADTQYF.

The chain recombines TRBV2 with TRBJ2-1; 14 bases map to TRBD2. Trimming removed 6 bases from V and 9 bases from J; junction bases left unmatched: 7. The germline V gene has CDR1 SNHLY and CDR2 FYNNEI. The CDR3 totals 15 residues. CDR3 in DNA: TGTGCCAGCAGCCGGACTAGCGGGGGGATCAGTGAGCAGTTCTTC. It is translated as CASSRTSGGISEQFF.

The V and J genes are TRBV10-3 and TRBJ1-5; weak D call: TRBD1 (6 bases). Trimming removed 3 bases at V and 8 bases at J, with 11 bases between. Per germline, CDR1 ENHRY and CDR2 SYGVKD. The CDR3 extends over 13 amino acids. In DNA, the CDR3 is TGTGCCATCAGTGAACAGGGAGGTGAGCCCCAGCATTTT. Encoded protein: CAISEQGGEPQHF.

V usage is TRBV19 and J usage is TRBJ1-2, with TRBD1 matching 9 bases. Trimming cost V 7 bases and J 3 bases; bases outside gene matches: 12. This CDR3 has 16 amino acids. Germline V gene lookup returns CDR1 LNHDA and CDR2 SQIVND (reference sequence). The CDR3 loop is CASMEGTGLRDYGYTF. In DNA form, the CDR3 reads TGTGCCAGTATGGAAGGGACAGGGTTGAGGGACTATGGCTACACCTTC. Full variable domain (missing parts from reference TRBV19 and TRBJ1-2): DGGITQSPKYLFRKEGQNVTLSCEQNLNHDAMYWYRQDPGQGLRLIYYSQIVNDFQKGDIAEGYSVSREKKESFPLTVTSAQKNPTAFYLCASMEGTGLRDYGYTFGSGTRLTVV.

The chain employs TRBV19 and TRBJ2-7; D is uncertain. In germline, CDR1 is LNHDA, CDR2 SQIVND (reference sequence). V was shortened by 9 bases and J by 2 bases, with 11 bases between the two germline ends. CDR3 length equals 12 residues. The chain's CDR3 is CASSSTTYEQYF. The CDR3 nucleotides read TGTGCCAGCAGCAGTACAACCTACGAGCAGTACTTC. The variable domain in full, with the rest retrieved from reference TRBV19 and TRBJ2-7, is DGGITQSPKYLFRKEGQNVTLSCEQNLNHDAMYWYRQDPGQGLRLIYYSQIVNDFQKGDIAEGYSVSREKKESFPLTVTSAQKNPTAFYLCASSSTTYEQYFGPGTRLTVT.

This clonotype was found a few times. CDR3 bases: TGTGCCAGCAGTAGAGACACTGAAGCTTTCTTT. The encoded protein is CASSRDTEAFF. This chain joins TRBV2 and TRBJ1-1, with D unclear. The germline CDR1 and CDR2 sequences are SNHLY and FYNNEI. Between the trimmed V and J ends, which lost 5 bases and 3 bases, there was a span of 4 bases. The CDR3 has 11 residues.

This clonotype was counted ten times or more. CDR3 protein: CASSQVGGDDYGYTF. CDR3 bases: TGTGCCAGCAGCCAAGTTGGGGGGGACGACTATGGCTACACCTTC. This rearrangement joins TRBV3-1 to TRBJ1-2; TRBD1 might be the D (5 bases). The germline V and J ends were trimmed by 1 base and 3 bases, with 12 bases remaining between them. The germline CDR1 and CDR2 sequences are LGHDT and YNNKEL (reference sequence). This CDR3 has 15 amino acids.